This section outlines one T cell receptor (beta chain) sequence together with its context. Its matching antigen is unknown. At one of its ends the junction is not consistent with the germline gene, which may arise from a read error. The length of the CDR3 is 17 residues. Germline V gene sequence: CDR1 LNHDA, CDR2 SQIVND (reference sequence). TCRdb's copy holds only in-frame clones and misses some; the assay was immunoSEQ multiplex PCR. The sample contains over 25,000 clones, 60% to 85% of which appear only once. The record originates from a study of T cells in narcolepsy. For the study at large: Healthy controls were enrolled alongside patients with narcolepsy type 1 or type 2. Broader study findings: Comparing one patient's CSF and blood CD4+ clonotypes highlighted HCRT- and TRIB2-specific autoreactive clonotypes. No autoreactive T cell clone sequences appeared in some memory CD4+ repertoires. Autoreactive clonotypes reportedly recurred in blood of same and different patients, not controls.

The chain couples TRBV19 to TRBJ2-1; 7 bases fit TRBD2. The sequenced material came from memory (CD45RA-) CD4+ T cells from blood. This TCR derives from a human donor in good health. DNA of the CDR3: TGTGCCAGTAGTATAGATGGTCTAGCGGCCCGTGGGGGTCTGCTGGTCTTC. Residues: CASSIDGLAARGGLLVF. The whole variable domain, remainder taken from reference TRBV19 and TRBJ2-1, is DGGITQSPKYLFRKEGQNVTLSCEQNLNHDAMYWYRQDPGQGLRLIYYSQIVNDFQKGDIAEGYSVSREKKESFPLTVTSAQKNPTAFYLCASSIDGLAARGGLLVFGPGTRLTVL.